Included here is one T cell receptor (beta chain) sequence, with context. What it binds is not known. Genomic DNA of each subset was evenly split across several immunoSEQ plates. The assay was immunoSEQ multiplex PCR, and TCRdb's table has in-frame clones only and misses some. Among roughly 1 million clones listed, about 80% were seen once. With 7 bases removed from V and 4 bases from J, the gap between germline ends came to 19 bases. The CDR3 sequence is 15 residues long. Germline-derived CDR1 and CDR2 are MNHNY and SVGAGI (reference sequence). This sample stems from a study of shared clonotypes between healthy human individuals. Notes on the study in general: It was the non-shared clonotypes that had lower generation probabilities than clonotypes shared by all four donors.

CD45RA+ naive and CD45RA-negative memory subsets were separated from CD4+ cells. This TCR came from a man aged 18 to 29 in good health. The rearrangement links TRBV6-6 to TRBJ2-5, with D possibly being TRBD2 (5 bases). The sequencing sample was made of memory CD4+ T cells sorted from blood. The sample's subset: CD45RA-negative fraction. The CDR3 DNA is TGTGCCAGCAAAAGCCAATTTACGGCGGGAGAGACCCAGTACTTC. Protein: CASKSQFTAGETQYF.